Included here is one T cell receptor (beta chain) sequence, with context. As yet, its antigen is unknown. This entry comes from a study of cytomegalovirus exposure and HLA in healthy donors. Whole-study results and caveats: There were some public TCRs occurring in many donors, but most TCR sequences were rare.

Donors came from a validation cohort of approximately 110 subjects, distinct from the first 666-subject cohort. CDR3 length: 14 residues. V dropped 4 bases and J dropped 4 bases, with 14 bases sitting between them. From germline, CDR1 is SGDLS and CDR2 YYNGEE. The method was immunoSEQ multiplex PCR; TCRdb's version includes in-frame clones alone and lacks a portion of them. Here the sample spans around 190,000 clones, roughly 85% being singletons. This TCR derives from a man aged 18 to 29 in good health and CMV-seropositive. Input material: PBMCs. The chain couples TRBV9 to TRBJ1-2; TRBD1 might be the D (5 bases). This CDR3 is CASSPSSGGYGYTF. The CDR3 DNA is TGTGCCAGCAGCCCCTCTAGCGGGGGCTATGGCTACACCTTC.